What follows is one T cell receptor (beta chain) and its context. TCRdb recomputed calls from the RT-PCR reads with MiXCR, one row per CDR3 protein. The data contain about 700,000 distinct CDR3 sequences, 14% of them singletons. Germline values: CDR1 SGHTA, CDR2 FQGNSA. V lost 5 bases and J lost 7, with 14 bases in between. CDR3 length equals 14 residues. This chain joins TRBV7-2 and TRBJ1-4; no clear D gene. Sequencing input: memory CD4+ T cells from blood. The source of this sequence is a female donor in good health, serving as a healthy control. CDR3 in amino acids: CASSPPWSSEKLFF. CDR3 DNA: TGTGCCAGCAGCCCCCCCTGGTCGAGTGAAAAACTGTTTTTT.